This T cell receptor (beta chain) originates from a study of T cell responses to AZD1222 COVID-19 vaccine. Study-level results: Among AZD1222 vaccinees, only five to seven were seropositive at baseline.

Remarks on this clone: What it binds is not known.

The V and J ends lost 3 bases and 4 bases respectively, with 21 bases between them. Germline values: CDR1 MGHDK, CDR2 SYGVNS. The CDR3 has 17 residues. The data were produced by immunoSEQ multiplex PCR, yet TCRdb's version contains in-frame clones alone and is incomplete. Of under 100,000 clones listed, 90% to 95% are singletons. The specimen comprised peripheral blood, sampled on day 0 of AZD1222 vaccination. The TCR sequence derives from an adult in good health. The J gene is TRBJ1-2, the V gene TRBV25-1; D might be TRBD1 (5 bases). The CDR3 sequence: CASSEPGLGSSLYGYTF. The CDR3 coding sequence is TGTGCCAGCAGTGAGCCGGGACTCGGCTCATCACTCTATGGCTACACCTTC.